Each of the 8 T cell receptor beta chains below was sequenced from the same sample in a study of vaccination and CD4 T cells after COVID-19. Their recognized antigens are unknown. Treatment here: roughly 10-day PBMC culture with coronavirus spike peptide pools or control peptides (ViraFEST assay). The unexposed donor gave CD4+ T cells before the COVID-19 pandemic (2011-2018). The Oncomine TCR Beta short-read assay was what sequenced the DNA obtained from cultured CD4+ T cells. In TCRdb, the PCR reads were re-called with MiXCR into one record per CDR3 protein. The table records under 3,000 distinct CDR3 sequences, 39% of them present only once. Sequences were obtained from CD4+ T cells from blood, cultured in vitro. The receptors were gathered from a human donor in good health.

This clonotype has just a few counts. The chain uses TRBV20-1 and TRBJ2-7; 13 nucleotides align to TRBD2. CDR1 is DFQATT and CDR2 is SNEGSKA in the germline V gene (reference sequence). The junction had 5 bases not matched to a gene; V was cut back by 6 bases and J by 3 bases. CDR3 length equals 14 residues. CDR3 sequence: CSAGTSGVRYEQYF. DNA for the CDR3: TGCAGTGCGGGGACTAGCGGGGTACGCTACGAGCAGTACTTC.

The gene calls are TRBV5-1 and TRBJ1-6, with D unresolved. CDR1 SGHRS and CDR2 YFSETQ come from the germline V gene. CDR3 length: 15 amino acids. V lost 0 bases and J 4 bases, leaving 8 bases between the germline ends. The CDR3 coding sequence is TGCGCCAGCAGCTTGGTATCGGGTTATAATTCACCCCTCCACTTT. It specifies CASSLVSGYNSPLHF.

The rearrangement uses TRBV18 and TRBJ2-5; D call uncertain. The CDR3 runs 16 residues. Trimming stripped 0 bases from V and 7 bases from J, with 18 bases between. Germline V gene data show CDR1 as KGHSH and CDR2 as LQKENI. In DNA form, the CDR3 reads TGTGCCAGCTCACCACCGGGCAGGCCCCGACATGGGACCCAGTACTTC. Protein product: CASSPPGRPRHGTQYF.

The V and J genes are TRBV20-1 and TRBJ2-2; 7 nucleotides match TRBD1. Unmatched junction bases numbered 9, after V lost 4 bases and J lost 1 base. Germline V gene sequence: CDR1 DFQATT, CDR2 SNEGSKA (reference sequence). The CDR3 has 16 amino acids. The DNA of the CDR3 is TGCAGTGCTACTAGGGAGACAGGGTGGAACACCGGGGAGCTGTTTTTT. It codes for CSATRETGWNTGELFF.

The gene calls are TRBV14 and TRBJ2-2; D is perhaps TRBD2 (6 bases). CDR3 length: 16 residues. Germline V gives CDR1 SGHDN, CDR2 FVKESK. The V end lost 2 bases, the J end lost 5 bases, and 15 bases lay between the germline ends. CDR3: CASSQLTSFTTGELFF. The CDR3 coding sequence is TGTGCCAGCAGCCAACTCACTAGCTTTACTACCGGGGAGCTGTTTTTT.

This clonotype was seen a few times. CDR3 sequence: CASSFSRMNTEAFF. Written as DNA, the CDR3 is TGTGCCAGCAGTTTTTCGCGGATGAACACTGAAGCTTTCTTT. The chain recombines TRBV27 with TRBJ1-1; D unresolved. The CDR3 has 14 amino acids. V gave up 3 bases and J gave up 0 bases, with 8 bases separating them. CDR1 is MNHEY and CDR2 is SMNVEV in the germline V gene (reference sequence).

J is TRBJ1-1 and V is TRBV7-8; D is possibly TRBD1 (5 bases). The germline V gene encodes CDR1 SGHVS and CDR2 FQNEAQ. V was trimmed by 1 base and J by 5 bases, leaving 17 bases between them. CDR3 length: 16 residues. The CDR3 DNA reads as TGTGCCAGCAGCTTAGAGGGAATGAAGGGGTGGACTGAAGCTTTCTTT. This encodes CASSLEGMKGWTEAFF.

The rearrangement joins TRBV7-9 to TRBJ2-2, with no clear D. Looked up from germline, CDR1 is SEHNR and CDR2 is FQNEAQ (reference sequence). Deletions cut 2 bases from V and 0 bases from J, with 10 bases between. CDR3 length: 16 amino acids. The CDR3 nucleotides read TGTGCCAGCAGCTTATCGAGGACGTCGAACACCGGGGAGCTGTTTTTT. It specifies CASSLSRTSNTGELFF.